Below are 8 T cell receptor beta chains sequenced from a single sample in a study of blood T cell repertoires in COVID-19. The assay was immunoSEQ multiplex PCR, and TCRdb's table has in-frame clones only and misses some. The table lists about 73,000 clones, about 80% of them singletons. The sample comprised peripheral blood. The receptors were gathered from a woman aged 55-69 years with acute or convalescent COVID-19.

This clone qualifies as medium-sized. This rearrangement joins TRBV7-9 to TRBJ1-2; 7 nucleotides match TRBD1. The CDR3 is 16 amino acids. Germline loops: CDR1 SEHNR, CDR2 FQNEAQ (reference sequence). V trimming: 3 bases; J trimming: 0 bases; junction bases outside the gene matches: 7. This CDR3 reads CASSFRTGWTNYGYTF. The CDR3 coding sequence is TGTGCCAGCAGCTTCCGGACAGGTTGGACTAACTATGGCTACACCTTC.

This clone was observed a handful of times. The V call is TRBV7-2, the J call TRBJ1-2, with TRBD1 matching over 8 bases. CDR1 and CDR2 from the germline V gene are SGHTA and FQGNSA. V was pared by 5 bases and J by 8 bases, with 13 bases of the junction left unmatched. This CDR3 spans 15 amino acids. The CDR3 here is CASSPPTTGVFGYTF. CDR3 sequence (DNA): TGTGCCAGCAGCCCCCCAACGACAGGGGTGTTCGGCTACACCTTC.

This chain uses TRBV7-2 with TRBJ1-3; 8 bases align to TRBD1. With 2 bases clipped from V and 8 bases from J, the junction kept 5 bases outside the gene matches. Germline CDR1 reads SGHTA; CDR2 reads FQGNSA. This CDR3 comprises 14 residues. CDR3 residues: CASSLQGATDTIYF. CDR3 nucleotides: TGTGCCAGCAGCTTACAGGGGGCTACGGACACCATATATTTT. The full variable domain, its missing parts supplied by reference TRBV7-2 and TRBJ1-3, is GAGVSQSPSNKVTEKGKDVELRCDPISGHTALYWYRQSLGQGLEFLIYFQGNSAPDKSGLPSDRFSAERTGGSVSTLTIQRTQQEDSAVYLCASSLQGATDTIYFGEGSWLTVV.

The chain combines TRBV18 with TRBJ1-2, with unresolved D. CDR1 is KGHSH and CDR2 is LQKENI in the germline V gene. V was shortened by 5 bases and J by 5 bases, with 18 bases between the two germline ends. This CDR3 has 15 amino acids. The CDR3, as DNA: TGTGCCAGCTCAACGGGATTAGATTCAGGATATGGCTACACCTTC. Its protein product is CASSTGLDSGYGYTF. Supplemented by reference TRBV18 and TRBJ1-2, the full variable domain reads NAGVMQNPRHLVRRRGQEARLRCSPMKGHSHVYWYRQLPEEGLKFMVYLQKENIIDESGMPKERFSAEFPKEGPSILRIQQVVRGDSAAYFCASSTGLDSGYGYTFGSGTRLTVV.

The chain recombines TRBV2 with TRBJ1-4; TRBD1 matches at 8 bases. CDR1 and CDR2 (germline): SNHLY, FYNNEI. The CDR3 runs 14 residues. V lost 6 bases to trimming and J lost 8 bases; unmatched junction nucleotides: 8. CDR3 sequence reads: CASSVTGGGEKLFF. The CDR3 nucleotides read TGTGCCAGCAGCGTTACAGGGGGTGGCGAAAAACTGTTTTTT.

The chain is built from TRBV20-1 and TRBJ1-4; D is perhaps TRBD1 (5 bases). Germline V gene sequence: CDR1 DFQATT, CDR2 SNEGSKA (reference sequence). The CDR3 extends over 10 amino acids. Trimming took 3 bases from V and 10 from J, leaving 6 bases between them. The CDR3 sequence: CSASGGKLFF. In DNA form, the CDR3 reads TGCAGTGCTAGCGGGGGAAAACTGTTTTTT.

This chain connects TRBV10-3 to TRBJ2-7; D is unresolved. Looked up from germline, CDR1 is ENHRY and CDR2 is SYGVKD. The CDR3 is made up of 15 amino acids. V was shortened by 7 bases and J by 1 base, with 17 bases between the two germline ends. The CDR3 coding sequence is TGTGCCATCACCAACGGCGCTACCGGGTCCTACGAGCAGTACTTC. Translation gives CAITNGATGSYEQYF.

The chain employs TRBV14 and TRBJ1-2; D possibly corresponds to TRBD1 (5 bases). Germline V gene data show CDR1 as SGHDN and CDR2 as FVKESK. CDR3 length equals 16 residues. V lost 4 bases and J lost 4, with 19 bases in between. The CDR3 nucleotides are TGTGCCAGCAGCCCGACCGGCAGGGACTCCCGCTATGGCTACACCTTC. Translating gives CASSPTGRDSRYGYTF. Complete variable domain (other parts from reference TRBV14 and TRBJ1-2): EAGVTQFPSHSVIEKGQTVTLRCDPISGHDNLYWYRRVMGKEIKFLLHFVKESKQDESGMPNNRFLAERTGGTYSTLKVQPAELEDSGVYFCASSPTGRDSRYGYTFGSGTRLTVV.